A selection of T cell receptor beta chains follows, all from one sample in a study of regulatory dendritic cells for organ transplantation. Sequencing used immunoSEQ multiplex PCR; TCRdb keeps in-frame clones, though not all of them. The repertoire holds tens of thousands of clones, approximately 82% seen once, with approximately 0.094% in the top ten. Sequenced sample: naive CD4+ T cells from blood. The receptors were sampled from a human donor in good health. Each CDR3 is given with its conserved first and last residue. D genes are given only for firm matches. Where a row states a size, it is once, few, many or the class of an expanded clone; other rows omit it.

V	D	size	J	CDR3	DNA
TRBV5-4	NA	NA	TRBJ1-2	CASSLSRGGYGYTF	TGTGCCAGCAGCTTGTCGAGGGGGGGCTATGGCTACACCTTC
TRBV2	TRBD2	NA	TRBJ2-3	CASSERGGRTDTQYF	TGTGCCAGCAGCGAGCGGGGGGGCAGAACAGATACGCAGTATTTT
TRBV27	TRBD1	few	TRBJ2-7	CASRRQGTSYEQYF	TGTGCCAGCAGGCGACAGGGGACTTCCTACGAGCAGTACTTC
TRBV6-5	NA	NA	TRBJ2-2	CASSTVAGGELFF	TGTGCCAGCAGCACAGTGGCAGGAGGGGAGCTGTTTTTT
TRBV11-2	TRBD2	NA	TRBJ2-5	CASSLGIAGGRETQYF	TGTGCCAGCAGCTTAGGAATAGCGGGGGGCCGGGAGACCCAGTACTTC
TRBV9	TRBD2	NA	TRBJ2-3	CASSALPIAGGADTQYF	TGTGCCAGCAGCGCTCTACCAATAGCGGGGGGGGCAGATACGCAGTATTTT
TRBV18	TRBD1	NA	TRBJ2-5	CASSPGTGLETQYF	TGTGCCAGCTCACCAGGGACAGGGTTGGAGACCCAGTACTTC
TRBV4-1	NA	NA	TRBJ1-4	CASSQVSLTNEKLFF	TGCGCCAGCAGCCAAGTTAGCCTTACTAATGAAAAACTGTTTTTT
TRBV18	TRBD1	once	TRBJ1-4	CASSSWTGPEEKLFF	TGTGCCAGCTCATCTTGGACAGGGCCGGAGGAAAAACTGTTTTTT
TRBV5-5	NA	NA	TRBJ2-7	CASGMGSSYEQYF	TGTGCCAGCGGGATGGGGAGCTCCTACGAGCAGTACTTC
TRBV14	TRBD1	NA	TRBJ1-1	CASSQLGQGAPRAFF	TGTGCCAGCAGCCAATTGGGACAGGGGGCCCCGAGGGCTTTCTTT
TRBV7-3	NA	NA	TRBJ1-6	CASSFGGKDSPLHF	TGTGCCAGCAGCTTTGGGGGGAAGGATTCACCCCTCCACTTT
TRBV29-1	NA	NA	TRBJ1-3	CSVMTGSGNTIYF	TGCAGCGTAATGACAGGCTCTGGAAACACCATATATTTT
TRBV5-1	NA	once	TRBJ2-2	CASSLGGLLNTGELFF	TGCGCCAGCAGCTTGGGGGGACTCCTAAACACCGGGGAGCTGTTTTTT
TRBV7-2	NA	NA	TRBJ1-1	CASSLGLIWPEAFF	TGTGCCAGCAGCTTAGGACTCATTTGGCCTGAAGCTTTCTTT
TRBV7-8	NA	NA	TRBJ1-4	CASSLRSGANEKLFF	TGTGCCAGCAGCTTACGGTCGGGAGCTAATGAAAAACTGTTTTTT
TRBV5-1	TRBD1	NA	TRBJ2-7	CASSPGQGPGEQYF	TGCGCCAGCAGCCCCGGACAGGGTCCCGGCGAGCAGTACTTC
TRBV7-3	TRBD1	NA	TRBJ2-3	CASSRAGQGSGDTQYF	TGTGCCAGCAGCCGCGCGGGACAGGGGTCAGGAGATACGCAGTATTTT
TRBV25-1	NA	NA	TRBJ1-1	CASSEGGRNTEAFF	TGTGCCAGCAGTGAAGGAGGGCGGAACACTGAAGCTTTCTTT
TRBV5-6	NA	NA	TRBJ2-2	CASSRYGGGNTGELFF	TGTGCCAGCAGCCGTTACGGCGGGGGCAACACCGGGGAGCTGTTTTTT